The rows below give T cell receptor beta chains drawn from one sample of a study of blood T cell repertoires in COVID-19. The method was immunoSEQ multiplex PCR; TCRdb's version includes in-frame clones alone and lacks a portion of them. The sample has tens of thousands of clones; more than 85% are singletons. The sample consisted of peripheral blood. Receptors originate from a human donor with active COVID-19. The donor label of this sample is uncertain. Both conserved end residues are trimmed from each CDR3. Each record gives: V gene, CDR3 length, J gene, CDR3 protein.

V gene: TRBV12-3/TRBV12-4; CDR3 length: 10; J gene: TRBJ2-4; CDR3 protein: ASTQNRAIQY
V gene: TRBV5-1; CDR3 length: 15; J gene: TRBJ2-7; CDR3 protein: ASSDRPSGTERYEQY
V gene: TRBV16; CDR3 length: 16; J gene: TRBJ1-2; CDR3 protein: ASSQWAQPGEEAYGYT
V gene: TRBV6-2/TRBV6-3; CDR3 length: 14; J gene: TRBJ2-3; CDR3 protein: ASSFGLAGATDTQY
V gene: TRBV7-2; CDR3 length: 13; J gene: TRBJ2-1; CDR3 protein: ASSPAGGPYNEQF
V gene: TRBV3-1/TRBV3-2; CDR3 length: 13; J gene: TRBJ2-3; CDR3 protein: ASSQGASGTDTQY
V gene: TRBV5-6; CDR3 length: 14; J gene: TRBJ2-5; CDR3 protein: ASSFRGTGGGETQY
V gene: TRBV19; CDR3 length: 11; J gene: TRBJ1-5; CDR3 protein: ASSRTGDQPQH
V gene: TRBV7-9; CDR3 length: 15; J gene: TRBJ2-3; CDR3 protein: ASSSVSSSRGTDTQY
V gene: TRBV9; CDR3 length: 11; J gene: TRBJ1-6; CDR3 protein: ASSVVGQSPLH
V gene: TRBV6-5; CDR3 length: 12; J gene: TRBJ2-7; CDR3 protein: ASRETVSPHEQY
V gene: TRBV11-3; CDR3 length: 14; J gene: TRBJ2-3; CDR3 protein: ASSLARGRSTDTQY
V gene: TRBV7-9; CDR3 length: 14; J gene: TRBJ1-6; CDR3 protein: ASSLDRSSYNSPLH
V gene: TRBV19; CDR3 length: 11; J gene: TRBJ1-1; CDR3 protein: ASSLTGTTEAF
V gene: TRBV10-3; CDR3 length: 14; J gene: TRBJ1-1; CDR3 protein: AIRATGTVMNTEAF
V gene: TRBV10-3; CDR3 length: 12; J gene: TRBJ2-3; CDR3 protein: AISMTASGDTQY
V gene: TRBV7-2; CDR3 length: 15; J gene: TRBJ1-2; CDR3 protein: ASSKRETGTGLYGYT
V gene: TRBV5-1; CDR3 length: 10; J gene: TRBJ1-2; CDR3 protein: ASSLGQGGYT
V gene: TRBV12-3/TRBV12-4; CDR3 length: 11; J gene: TRBJ1-2; CDR3 protein: ASSLVGVDGYT
V gene: TRBV7-2; CDR3 length: 13; J gene: TRBJ2-1; CDR3 protein: ASSRRLAGVNEQF
V gene: TRBV9; CDR3 length: 13; J gene: TRBJ2-2; CDR3 protein: ASTRKGAGTGELF
V gene: TRBV5-5; CDR3 length: 12; J gene: TRBJ1-1; CDR3 protein: ASSLAAASKEAF
V gene: TRBV25-1; CDR3 length: 10; J gene: TRBJ1-2; CDR3 protein: ASSGYFYGYT
V gene: TRBV28; CDR3 length: 12; J gene: TRBJ2-7; CDR3 protein: ASSLQGTYYEQY
V gene: TRBV19; CDR3 length: 12; J gene: TRBJ2-7; CDR3 protein: ASSIAGSSYEQY
V gene: TRBV19; CDR3 length: 12; J gene: TRBJ2-5; CDR3 protein: ASHGGRLQETQY
V gene: TRBV5-1; CDR3 length: 11; J gene: TRBJ2-7; CDR3 protein: ASSWGTGGEQY
V gene: TRBV7-8; CDR3 length: 11; J gene: TRBJ1-4; CDR3 protein: ASSWGEVEKLF
V gene: TRBV28; CDR3 length: 11; J gene: TRBJ1-6; CDR3 protein: ASTAEYNSPLH
V gene: TRBV7-9; CDR3 length: 13; J gene: TRBJ2-1; CDR3 protein: ASSASGSSYNEQF
V gene: TRBV11-2; CDR3 length: 14; J gene: TRBJ1-5; CDR3 protein: ASSLEGANSNQPQH
V gene: TRBV7-2; CDR3 length: 17; J gene: TRBJ2-5; CDR3 protein: ASSSRFGSRRGGRETQY
V gene: TRBV4-2; CDR3 length: 17; J gene: TRBJ2-3; CDR3 protein: ASSPGEGLAGVGADTQY
V gene: TRBV19; CDR3 length: 12; J gene: TRBJ2-5; CDR3 protein: ASRAGGLRETQY
V gene: TRBV19; CDR3 length: 11; J gene: TRBJ2-1; CDR3 protein: ATTFGSWNEQF
V gene: TRBV7-7; CDR3 length: 12; J gene: TRBJ2-1; CDR3 protein: ASSLSLDSDEQF
V gene: TRBV29-1; CDR3 length: 11; J gene: TRBJ1-2; CDR3 protein: SVESEGKGGYT
V gene: TRBV10-1; CDR3 length: 14; J gene: TRBJ2-3; CDR3 protein: ASSGPSGRAADTQY
V gene: TRBV10-1; CDR3 length: 11; J gene: TRBJ2-3; CDR3 protein: ASSAGGIDTQY
V gene: TRBV12-3/TRBV12-4; CDR3 length: 11; J gene: TRBJ1-1; CDR3 protein: ASTRGGGSEAF
V gene: TRBV7-9; CDR3 length: 13; J gene: TRBJ1-2; CDR3 protein: ASSPGHLTNYGYT
V gene: TRBV18; CDR3 length: 16; J gene: TRBJ1-4; CDR3 protein: ASSPSFNRAATNEKLF
V gene: TRBV28; CDR3 length: 10; J gene: TRBJ1-2; CDR3 protein: ASAQALYGYT
V gene: TRBV6-1; CDR3 length: 17; J gene: TRBJ1-5; CDR3 protein: ASSEGFTDRAYSNQPQH
V gene: TRBV30; CDR3 length: 12; J gene: TRBJ2-7; CDR3 protein: AWEDSGGPYEQY
V gene: TRBV5-6; CDR3 length: 12; J gene: TRBJ1-5; CDR3 protein: ASSFTGKNQPQH
V gene: TRBV2; CDR3 length: 11; J gene: TRBJ2-7; CDR3 protein: ARGLAGVGEQY
V gene: TRBV5-6; CDR3 length: 11; J gene: TRBJ1-2; CDR3 protein: ASSFGGSYGYT
V gene: TRBV10-1; CDR3 length: 12; J gene: TRBJ2-3; CDR3 protein: ASSGDSYTDTQY
V gene: TRBV28; CDR3 length: 10; J gene: TRBJ2-7; CDR3 protein: ASSSPTTEQY
V gene: TRBV10-3; CDR3 length: 12; J gene: TRBJ2-2; CDR3 protein: AIGGTVNTRELF
V gene: TRBV2; CDR3 length: 14; J gene: TRBJ2-3; CDR3 protein: ASSGGQGGGTDTQY
V gene: TRBV6-5; CDR3 length: 12; J gene: TRBJ2-7; CDR3 protein: ASSRDTFSYEQY